This T cell receptor (beta chain) was sequenced in a study of cytomegalovirus exposure and HLA in healthy donors (TCRdb year 2017). Context from the whole study: According to a later analysis, one platform produced both the 120 validation repertoires and the roughly 660 repertoires of the first cohort. The study aimed to test whether signatures of past pathogen exposure could be identified by cataloging public T cell receptors. Along with the roughly 700-subject first cohort, a separate validation cohort of over 90 different subjects was used. To predict cytomegalovirus infection status, the study combined high-throughput TCR immunosequencing, statistical association of individual TCRs with disease status, and machine learning. Results the study describes overall, beyond this receptor: Most TCR sequences were seen in very few donors, while some public TCRs were found in many individuals. According to the authors, the approach could potentially be generalized to other disease states and immunological phenotypes. The classifier was reported to diagnose cytomegalovirus status with high specificity and sensitivity in both the original and validation cohorts. Subsequent analysis determined that TCRs grouped into clusters in the first cohort also showed a tendency toward co-occurrence across the 120 or so validation repertoires, and about 93% of cluster scores exceeded 0. Three of the identified cytomegalovirus-associated TCR beta chains were confirmed in vitro to be specific for cytomegalovirus antigens. All 120 or so repertoires were used to score co-occurrence in the validation cohort in a later analysis, because that analysis had no HLA typing for the cohort. The study listed 150 to 200 TCR beta chains as associated with cytomegalovirus.

The germline ends are 7 bases apart after V is trimmed by 1 base and J by 3 bases. The CDR3 numbers 13 residues from cysteine through phenylalanine. The kept DNA is CDR3 alone, 39 bases in frame from the first base. According to the germline V gene, CDR1 reads SGHDN and CDR2 reads FVKESK. The donors were included in the validation cohort of some 110 subjects, a group kept apart from the roughly 670-subject first cohort. Libraries were constructed by the immunoSEQ multiplex PCR assay. In the paper's pipeline: A statistical classification framework was developed to diagnose cytomegalovirus status using the catalog of TCR beta chain sequences. TCRdb took over this immuneACCESS table, retaining in-frame rearrangements with V and J assigned. Such tables are incomplete; in checked studies, under half of the missing clones stem from an unresolved V gene, and the remainder is unexplained. V and J calls plus clone size are reproduced from that table; the DNA served to infer D and trimming. The sample table shows 200,000 or so clones, and over 80% are seen once. About 6% of the sample is held by the ten biggest clonotypes.

For this clone: Its antigen remains undetermined. Base qualities are not provided; no much larger clone lies one nucleotide away.

The receptor chain draws on TRBV14 and TRBJ2-7; a confident D gene designation cannot be given. The sequenced material came from PBMCs. This receptor was taken from a woman under 30 in good health and CMV-seronegative. CDR3 loop: CASSQVSHYEQYF. The DNA is as follows: TGTGCCAGCAGCCAAGTCTCCCACTACGAGCAGTACTTC.